This TCR beta chain was documented in a study of T-cell reconstitution after alpha-beta-depleted transplantation in children. With 3 bases clipped from V and 4 bases from J, the junction kept 7 bases outside the gene matches. Germline V lookup: CDR1 SGHRS, CDR2 YFSETQ. CDR3 length: 15 amino acids. Researchers prepared the TCRbeta library using unique molecular identifiers, the study reports. TCRdb redid the calling of the PCR reads with MiXCR, one entry per CDR3 protein. The top ten hold approximately 5% of the sample, which has fewer than 1 million distinct CDR3 sequences, around 17% seen once. Study outcomes and limitations: At day 60, the high TCRbeta diversity found in some patients originated from recipient T cells and thymic progenitors that had survived. Expanded clones from the graft, numbering several hundred, reportedly supplied alpha-beta T cells about two months after transplant. A year post-transplant, T-cell counts and diversity derived mostly from newly produced T cells.

As regards this clonotype: Its specificity is not known.

This clonotype originated in a male patient younger than 18 who had a stem cell transplant for acute lymphoblastic leukemia, so the T cells may come from the graft donor. This sample comprised PBMCs, mostly from graft donor cells, obtained 360 days after TCRalphabeta/CD19-depleted stem cell transplant. The chain uses TRBV5-1 and TRBJ2-1, with TRBD1 identical over 7 bases. Here the CDR3 reads CASSYRGPPYNEQFF. CDR3 nucleotides: TGCGCCAGCAGCTACAGGGGCCCACCTTACAATGAGCAGTTCTTC.